A single sample gave rise to the 19 T cell receptor beta chains below, sequenced in a study of T cells in Graves' hyperthyroidism and ophthalmopathy. RNA transcripts yielded amplified TCR beta CDR3 regions. During a first-round RT-PCR of the TCR CDR3, the HTBI primer set was used. TCRdb passed the multiplex PCR reads through MiXCR, listing each CDR3 protein once. This table has approximately 600,000 distinct CDR3 sequences, roughly 16% appearing once. What was sequenced was blood. Receptor source: a woman aged 25 to 39 with Graves' hyperthyroidism.

This clonotype showed up many times. V and J are TRBV20-1 and TRBJ2-1; TRBD2 aligns across 13 bases. Germline CDR1 and CDR2: DFQATT and SNEGSKA (reference sequence). The CDR3 covers 14 residues. With 6 bases clipped from V and 6 bases from J, the junction kept 5 bases outside the gene matches. CDR3 DNA: TGCAGTGCACCGGGACTAGCGGGAACCAATGAGCAGTTCTTC. This gives the protein CSAPGLAGTNEQFF.

The chain combines TRBV14 with TRBJ1-1; D may be TRBD1 (6 bases). Germline CDR1 and CDR2: SGHDN and FVKESK. V was clipped by 2 bases and J by 5 bases, with 12 bases between them. CDR3 length: 14 amino acids. CDR3 bases: TGTGCCAGCAGCCAACAGGGGATAATAACTGAAGCTTTCTTT. It is translated as CASSQQGIITEAFF.

This clonotype was observed many times. The rearrangement joins TRBV6-2 or TRBV6-3 to TRBJ2-5, with D perhaps given as TRBD1 or TRBD2 (5 bases each). This CDR3 has 13 amino acids. Deletions cut 6 bases from V and 5 bases from J, with 13 bases between. Per germline, CDR1 MNHEY and CDR2 SVGEGT. DNA of the CDR3: TGTGCCAGCAGGTCGCCAGGGACGGAGACCCAGTACTTC. Protein: CASRSPGTETQYF.

This clonotype showed up many times. CDR3 sequence: CASSLRQAANQPQHF. Here the CDR3 DNA reads TGTGCCAGCAGTTTACGGCAGGCCGCCAATCAGCCCCAGCATTTT. This chain links TRBV28 with TRBJ1-5; D unresolved. In germline, CDR1 is MDHEN, CDR2 SYDVKM. V was clipped by 2 bases and J by 3 bases, with 11 bases between them. This CDR3 spans 15 amino acids.

This clonotype was seen many times. The rearrangement joins TRBV20-1 to TRBJ2-5; TRBD2 matches at 7 bases. This CDR3 region has 13 residues. V shed 7 bases, J shed 9 bases, and the junction held 14 bases outside the gene matches. The germline V gene encodes CDR1 DFQATT and CDR2 SNEGSKA (reference sequence). The CDR3 region is CSVLAVLLCAQYF. For the CDR3, the DNA is TGCAGTGTCCTAGCGGTCCTCCTATGTGCCCAGTACTTC.

With respect to this clonotype: A clone one base away is much larger, so this may be a read error. The rearrangement joins TRBV11-2 to TRBJ1-5; D possibly corresponds to TRBD1 (5 bases). CDR1 is SGHAT, CDR2 FQNNGV, per germline. CDR3 length: 14 amino acids. CDR3 region: CASSYMGDSQPHHF. The DNA of the CDR3 is TGTGCCAGCAGCTATATGGGGGATAGTCAGCCCCATCATTTT. Based on the CDR3 plus reference TRBV11-2 and TRBJ1-5, the full variable domain is EAGVAQSPRYKIIEKRQSVAFWCNPISGHATLYWYQQILGQGPKLLIQFQNNGVVDDSQLPKDRFSAERLKGVDSTLKIQPAKLEDSAVYLCASSYMGDSQPHHFGDGTRLSIL.

About this clonotype itself: A much larger clonotype is one base distant, so this may be a read error. The chain links TRBV6-1 to TRBJ1-1, with 8 bases fitting TRBD1. CDR1 is MNHNS and CDR2 is SASEGT in the germline V gene. The CDR3 is 15 residues long. The CDR3 reads CASSPPTGEGTGAFF. The CDR3 coding sequence is TGTGCCAGCAGCCCACCGACAGGGGAGGGCACTGGAGCTTTCTTT.

This clonotype was detected ten times or more. The chain is built from TRBV2 and TRBJ1-1; a possible D gene is TRBD1 (6 bases). Trimming cost V 6 bases and J 5 bases, with 13 bases left between them. The germline gives CDR1 SNHLY, CDR2 FYNNEI. This CDR3 is 13 amino acids long. The CDR3 DNA reads TGTGCCAGCAGCCGCGACAGGCCGACTGAAGCTTTCTTT. This sequence encodes CASSRDRPTEAFF.

V and J are TRBV19 and TRBJ2-1, with TRBD2 identical over 8 bases. With 5 bases clipped from V and 5 bases from J, the junction kept 14 bases outside the gene matches. Per germline, CDR1 LNHDA and CDR2 SQIVND (reference sequence). The CDR3 sequence is 17 residues long. The CDR3 loop is CASSLRAGEAGDNEQFF. Here the CDR3 DNA reads TGTGCCAGTAGTCTAAGAGCGGGAGAGGCTGGGGACAATGAGCAGTTCTTC.

This clonotype was detected ten times or more. This chain uses TRBV3-1 with TRBJ2-1; TRBD2 matches 7 bases. This CDR3 has 14 amino acids. V was clipped by 5 bases and J by 9 bases; unmatched bases: 10. Germline CDR1 reads LGHDT; CDR2 reads YNNKEL (reference sequence). The CDR3: CASSFTTSSLEQFF. CDR3 bases: TGTGCCAGCAGCTTTACGACTAGCTCTCTTGAGCAGTTCTTC.

This clonotype has at least ten counts. J is TRBJ2-5 and V is TRBV11-1; D remains unclear. Trimming left V 3 bases short and J 0 bases short, with 8 bases between. Per the germline V gene, CDR1 is SGHAT and CDR2 is FQDESV (reference sequence). This CDR3 is built from 14 residues. Here the CDR3 DNA reads TGTGCCAGCAGCTTCGGACGGCACCAAGAGACCCAGTACTTC. Translating gives CASSFGRHQETQYF. The complete variable domain, with remaining parts taken from reference TRBV11-1 and TRBJ2-5, reads EAEVAQSPRYKITEKSQAVAFWCDPISGHATLYWYRQILGQGPELLVQFQDESVVDDSQLPKDRFSAERLKGVDSTLKIQPAELGDSAMYLCASSFGRHQETQYFGPGTRLLVL.

The rearrangement joins TRBV9 to TRBJ2-2, with 11 positions matching TRBD1. V lost 7 bases, J lost 6 bases, and 11 bases stayed unmatched. Germline V lookup: CDR1 SGDLS, CDR2 YYNGEE. This CDR3 comprises 16 residues. As DNA, the CDR3 is TGTGCCAGCTACCCCCCGGACAGGGGGCCGTCCGGGGAGCTGTTTTTT. Translated, it gives CASYPPDRGPSGELFF.

This clonotype was seen many times. The genes are TRBV6-6 and TRBJ2-7; tentatively, D is TRBD2 (7 bases). Trimming cost V 0 bases and J 4 bases, with 13 bases left between them. The CDR3 totals 15 residues. The germline gives CDR1 MNHNY, CDR2 SVGAGI (reference sequence). CDR3 DNA sequence: TGTGCCAGCAGTTACTCACGGGCGGGGGCGTACGAGCAGTACTTC. As protein: CASSYSRAGAYEQYF.

Many counts were recorded for this clonotype. The chain joins TRBV30 to TRBJ1-2; possible D gene TRBD1, 5 bases. The CDR3 runs 12 residues. Trimming left V 0 bases short and J 8 bases short, with 10 bases between. Per the germline V gene, CDR1 is GTSNPN and CDR2 is SVGIG (reference sequence). CDR3 region: CAWSVRGDGYTF. The CDR3 DNA is TGTGCCTGGAGTGTACGAGGGGACGGCTACACCTTC.

This clonotype was detected ten times or more. The chain uses TRBV7-2 and TRBJ2-7; TRBD2 matches 8 bases. Germline CDR1 reads SGHTA; CDR2 reads FQGNSA. V gave up 1 base and J gave up 1 base; unmatched junction bases: 3. The CDR3 covers 15 residues. In DNA, the CDR3 is TGTGCCAGCAGCTTAGAGTCGGGGGGGTCCTACGAGCAGTACTTC. The encoded protein is CASSLESGGSYEQYF.

This clonotype was observed many times. The genes are TRBV27 and TRBJ1-2; 7 positions agree with TRBD1. The CDR3 sequence is 15 residues long. Per germline, CDR1 MNHEY and CDR2 SMNVEV (reference sequence). The V and J ends lost 3 bases and 4 bases, in that order; junction bases with no gene match: 8. CDR3 sequence: CASSFMDRFPYGYTF. The DNA of the CDR3 is TGTGCCAGCAGTTTCATGGACAGGTTTCCCTATGGCTACACCTTC.

Only a few counts were recorded for this clonotype. V gene TRBV7-6 combines with J gene TRBJ2-5; TRBD2 agrees at 11 bases. The ends lost 11 bases at V and 0 bases at J; junction bases unmatched: 5. The germline V gene has CDR1 SGHVS and CDR2 FNYEAQ. The CDR3 length is 14 residues. CDR3 coding DNA: TGTGCCTGCCTGGGACTAGCGGACCAAGAGACCCAGTACTTC. As protein: CACLGLADQETQYF.

This clonotype came up many times. The V call is TRBV28, the J call TRBJ2-5, with a possible D match to TRBD1 (5 bases). The CDR3 is 15 residues long. Trimming left V 7 bases short and J 5 bases short, with 20 bases between. In germline, CDR1 is MDHEN, CDR2 SYDVKM. CDR3 nucleotides: TGTGCCAGCACCATGATGGGAACAGGCGGTGAGACCCAGTACTTC. Its translation is CASTMMGTGGETQYF.

The CDR3 bases are TGCAGTGCTAGAGATCAGGTCCGGGGAGCTGAAGCTTTCTTT. This gives the protein CSARDQVRGAEAFF. V and J are TRBV20-1 and TRBJ1-1; D call uncertain. The germline V gene encodes CDR1 DFQATT and CDR2 SNEGSKA (reference sequence). This CDR3 spans 14 amino acids. The V end was cut by 0 bases, the J end by 6 bases, with 14 bases between.